The clone carrying this TCR beta chain was detected once. Assay: immunoSEQ multiplex PCR; the TCRdb copy retains only in-frame clones and omits some. The sample shows fewer than 500,000 clones, roughly 85% of them seen only once. The data were taken from a study of shared clonotypes between healthy human individuals. CDR3 length: 17 amino acids. After removal of 3 bases from V and 7 bases from J, the junction contained 11 bases not matched to a gene. Per germline, CDR1 SGHTA and CDR2 FQGNSA. Source material: PBMCs. The chain employs TRBV7-2 and TRBJ2-2, with 10 bases matching TRBD2. The TCR sequence derives from a woman aged 40 to 55 in good health. Some clones in this sample may be carry-over from other donors' samples. The CDR3 region has the DNA TGTGCCAGCAGCTTGTTGGCTAGCGGGAGAGAGAACGGGGAGCTGTTTTTT. It translates to CASSLLASGRENGELFF.